The clone carrying this T cell receptor (beta chain) was found many times. No antigen is known for it. MiXCR, run by TCRdb on the multiplex PCR reads, gives a single entry per CDR3 protein. Here the sample spans about 200,000 distinct CDR3 sequences, around 33% being singletons. The sample originates from a study of breast tumors, draining lymph nodes, adjacent tissues. Study-wide results and limits: Data fit most tumor T cells coming from lymph node, expanding in tumor. Tumor TCR diversity was below lymph nodes but above nontumor tissue.

Axillary draining lymph nodes of breast cancer patients supplied the node samples. Germline CDR1 is LNHNV and CDR2 is YYDKDF (reference sequence). The CDR3 totals 12 residues. Trimming stripped 2 bases from V and 7 bases from J, with 9 bases between. The V and J genes are TRBV15 and TRBJ2-7; TRBD2 might be the D (5 bases). Source material: axillary lymph node tissue. This receptor was taken from a female donor with breast cancer. Some clones in this sample may be carry-over from other donors' samples. The CDR3 loop reads CATSRPQREQYF. The CDR3 DNA sequence: TGTGCCACCAGCAGACCCCAGCGGGAGCAGTACTTC.